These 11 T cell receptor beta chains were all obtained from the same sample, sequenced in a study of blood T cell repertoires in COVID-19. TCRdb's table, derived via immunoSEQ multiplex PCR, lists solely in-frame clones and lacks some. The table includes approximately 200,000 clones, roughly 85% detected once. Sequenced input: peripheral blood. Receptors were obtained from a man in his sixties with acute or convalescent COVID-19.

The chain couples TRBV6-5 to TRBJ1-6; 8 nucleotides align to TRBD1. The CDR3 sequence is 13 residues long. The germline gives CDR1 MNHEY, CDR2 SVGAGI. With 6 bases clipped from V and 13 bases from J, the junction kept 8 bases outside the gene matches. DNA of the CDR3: TGTGCCAGCAGGGGACAGGCCTGGGGGCCCCTCCACTTT. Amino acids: CASRGQAWGPLHF.

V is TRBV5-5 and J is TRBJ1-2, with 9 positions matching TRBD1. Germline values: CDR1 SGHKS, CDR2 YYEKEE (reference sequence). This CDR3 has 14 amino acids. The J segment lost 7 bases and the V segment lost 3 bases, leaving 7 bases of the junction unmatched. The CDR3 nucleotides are TGTGCCAGCAGCTCAGGGGACAGGGCGACTGGCTACACCTTC. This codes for CASSSGDRATGYTF.

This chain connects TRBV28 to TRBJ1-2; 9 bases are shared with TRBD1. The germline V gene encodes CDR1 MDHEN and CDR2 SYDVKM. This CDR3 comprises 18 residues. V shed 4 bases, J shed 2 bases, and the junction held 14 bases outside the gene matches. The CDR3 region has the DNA TGTGCCAGCAGTTCGCCCCTGTATGACAGGGGGGAAAACTATGGCTACACCTTC. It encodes CASSSPLYDRGENYGYTF.

The CDR3, as DNA: TGTGCCAGCAGCTTTGCGGGACAGGGGGCGACCGGAGCTTTCTTT. Its translation: CASSFAGQGATGAFF. J is TRBJ1-1 and V is TRBV5-6; 12 bases line up with TRBD1. The CDR3 is 15 amino acids. Germline assignment: CDR1 SGHDT and CDR2 YYEEEE. Unmatched junction bases numbered 9, after V lost 2 bases and J lost 10 bases.

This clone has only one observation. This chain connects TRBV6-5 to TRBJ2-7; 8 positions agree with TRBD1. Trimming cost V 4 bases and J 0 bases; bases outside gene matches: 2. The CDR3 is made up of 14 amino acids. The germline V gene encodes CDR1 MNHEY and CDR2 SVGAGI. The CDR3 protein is CASSFGQGSYEQYF. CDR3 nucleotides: TGTGCCAGCAGTTTCGGACAGGGCTCCTACGAGCAGTACTTC.

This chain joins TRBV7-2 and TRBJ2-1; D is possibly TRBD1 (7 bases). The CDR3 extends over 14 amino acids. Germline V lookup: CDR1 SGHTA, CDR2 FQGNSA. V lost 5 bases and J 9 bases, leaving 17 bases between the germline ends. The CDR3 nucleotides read TGTGCCAGCAGCCCTCCTCGCAGGGGGGCTGAGCAGTTCTTC. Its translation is CASSPPRRGAEQFF. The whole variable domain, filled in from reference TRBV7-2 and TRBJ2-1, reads GAGVSQSPSNKVTEKGKDVELRCDPISGHTALYWYRQSLGQGLEFLIYFQGNSAPDKSGLPSDRFSAERTGGSVSTLTIQRTQQEDSAVYLCASSPPRRGAEQFFGPGTRLTVL.

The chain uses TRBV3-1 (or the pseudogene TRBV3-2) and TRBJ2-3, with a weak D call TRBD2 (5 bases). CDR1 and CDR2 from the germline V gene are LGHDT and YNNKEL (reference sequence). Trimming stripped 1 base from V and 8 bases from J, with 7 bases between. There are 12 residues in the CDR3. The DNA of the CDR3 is TGTGCCAGCAGCCAAGGGAGCGGTACGCAGTATTTT. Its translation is CASSQGSGTQYF.

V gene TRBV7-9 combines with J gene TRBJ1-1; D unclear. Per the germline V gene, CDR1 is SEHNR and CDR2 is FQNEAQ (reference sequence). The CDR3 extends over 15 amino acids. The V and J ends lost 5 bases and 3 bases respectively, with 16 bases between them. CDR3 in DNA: TGTGCCAGCAGCCCGCCTCGAGCGTACGACACTGAAGCTTTCTTT. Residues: CASSPPRAYDTEAFF.

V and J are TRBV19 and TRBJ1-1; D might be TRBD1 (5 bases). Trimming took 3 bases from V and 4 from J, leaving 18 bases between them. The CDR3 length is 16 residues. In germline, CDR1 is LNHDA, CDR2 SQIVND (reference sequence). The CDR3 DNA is TGTGCCAGTAGTATCCATTCCCTGGGGGGGGGCACTGAAGCTTTCTTT. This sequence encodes CASSIHSLGGGTEAFF. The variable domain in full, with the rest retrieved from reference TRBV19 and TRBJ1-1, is DGGITQSPKYLFRKEGQNVTLSCEQNLNHDAMYWYRQDPGQGLRLIYYSQIVNDFQKGDIAEGYSVSREKKESFPLTVTSAQKNPTAFYLCASSIHSLGGGTEAFFGQGTRLTVV.

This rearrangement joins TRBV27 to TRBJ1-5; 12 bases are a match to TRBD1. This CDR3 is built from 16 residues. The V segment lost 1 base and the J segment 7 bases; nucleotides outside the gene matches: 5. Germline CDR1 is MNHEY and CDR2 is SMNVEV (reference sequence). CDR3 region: CASSLFWGQGAQPQHF. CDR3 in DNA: TGTGCCAGCAGTTTATTTTGGGGACAGGGGGCCCAGCCCCAGCATTTT.

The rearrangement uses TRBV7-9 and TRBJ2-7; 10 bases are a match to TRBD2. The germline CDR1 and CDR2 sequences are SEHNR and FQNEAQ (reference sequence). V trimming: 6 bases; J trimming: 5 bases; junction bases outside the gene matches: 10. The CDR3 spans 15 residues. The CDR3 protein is CASRTSASGSHEQYF. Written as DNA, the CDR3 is TGTGCCAGCAGAACATCTGCTAGCGGGAGCCACGAGCAGTACTTC.